A single sample is the source of the 8 T cell receptor beta chains below, sequenced in a study of blood T cell repertoires in COVID-19. Only in-frame clones appear in the TCRdb table, and some are missing; sequencing was by immunoSEQ multiplex PCR. The table shows approximately 300,000 clones, with roughly 89% occurring only once. Sequenced material: PBMCs or T cells enriched from blood (not recorded which). These receptors were obtained from a woman aged 18-29 years with acute COVID-19.

This clone showed up just once. The chain's CDR3 is CASSSGQGAGGYTF. The DNA for the CDR3 is TGTGCCAGCAGCTCCGGACAGGGGGCGGGTGGCTACACCTTC. V usage is TRBV6-5 and J usage is TRBJ1-2; TRBD1 agrees at 11 bases. The CDR3 has 14 residues. The J segment lost 7 bases and the V segment lost 6 bases, leaving 7 bases of the junction unmatched. Germline CDR1 reads MNHEY; CDR2 reads SVGAGI.

This sequence joins TRBV7-2 and TRBJ1-1, with a tentative D call TRBD1 (5 bases). V was cut by 3 bases and J by 9 bases, with 17 bases left in between. The CDR3 has 14 residues. Germline V gives CDR1 SGHTA, CDR2 FQGNSA. The DNA for the CDR3 is TGTGCCAGCAGCTTCGGGGGGAGGGCGTTGCAAGCTTTCTTT. It yields the protein CASSFGGRALQAFF.

This clone was counted between two and nine times. The CDR3 DNA sequence: TGTGCCAGCAGTTTGACGCTAGGGGCACAAAAAAACTATGGCTACACCTTC. It specifies CASSLTLGAQKNYGYTF. The chain joins TRBV28 to TRBJ1-2; tentative D call: TRBD1 (5 bases). CDR3 length: 17 residues. Germline CDR1 MDHEN, CDR2 SYDVKM. The V gene lost 3 bases and the J gene lost 2 bases, with 19 bases spanning the gap.

This clone was counted a few times. The genes are TRBV4-2 and TRBJ2-1; TRBD2 is a possible D gene (5 bases). V lost 1 base, J lost 0 bases, and 16 bases lay in between. This CDR3 is built from 18 residues. Germline values: CDR1 LGHNA, CDR2 YNFKEQ. This chain's CDR3 is CASSQVPGRTSSYNEQFF. CDR3 in DNA: TGTGCCAGCAGCCAAGTGCCGGGTCGCACTAGCTCCTACAATGAGCAGTTCTTC.

This clone is a singleton in its sample. The chain couples TRBV28 to TRBJ1-5; no firm D call. The CDR3 extends over 12 amino acids. CDR1 and CDR2 (germline): MDHEN, SYDVKM. Trimming left V 8 bases short and J 4 bases short, with 9 bases between. This chain's CDR3 is CASRGPNQPQHF. CDR3 bases: TGTGCCAGCCGAGGGCCTAATCAGCCCCAGCATTTT.

The rearrangement uses TRBV4-2 and TRBJ2-1; 13 bases are shared with TRBD2. After removal of 5 bases from V and 6 bases from J, the junction contained 7 bases not matched to a gene. The germline CDR1 and CDR2 sequences are LGHNA and YNFKEQ. This CDR3 comprises 16 residues. CDR3 in amino acids: CASSTPGTSGVNEQFF. The CDR3 bases are TGTGCCAGCAGCACCCCCGGGACTAGCGGGGTCAATGAGCAGTTCTTC.

Turning to this clone: Other DNA sequences from this sample encode an identical CDR3 as well. J is TRBJ2-7 and V is TRBV3-1 (or the pseudogene TRBV3-2), with D hard to call. The CDR3 is 13 residues long. V lost 0 bases and J 3 bases, leaving 6 bases between the germline ends. Per germline, CDR1 LGHDT and CDR2 YNNKEL (reference sequence). Here the CDR3 DNA reads TGTGCCAGCAGCCAAGAGGCCAGCTACGAGCAGTACTTC. It is translated as CASSQEASYEQYF.

The gene calls are TRBV30 and TRBJ1-4, with D tentatively TRBD1 (5 bases). This CDR3 has 13 amino acids. With 3 bases removed from V and 8 bases from J, the gap between germline ends came to 13 bases. The germline V gene encodes CDR1 GTSNPN and CDR2 SVGIG (reference sequence). The DNA for the CDR3 is TGTGCCTGGAGCAGGGAATTGAGGGAAAAACTGTTTTTT. Residues: CAWSRELREKLFF.